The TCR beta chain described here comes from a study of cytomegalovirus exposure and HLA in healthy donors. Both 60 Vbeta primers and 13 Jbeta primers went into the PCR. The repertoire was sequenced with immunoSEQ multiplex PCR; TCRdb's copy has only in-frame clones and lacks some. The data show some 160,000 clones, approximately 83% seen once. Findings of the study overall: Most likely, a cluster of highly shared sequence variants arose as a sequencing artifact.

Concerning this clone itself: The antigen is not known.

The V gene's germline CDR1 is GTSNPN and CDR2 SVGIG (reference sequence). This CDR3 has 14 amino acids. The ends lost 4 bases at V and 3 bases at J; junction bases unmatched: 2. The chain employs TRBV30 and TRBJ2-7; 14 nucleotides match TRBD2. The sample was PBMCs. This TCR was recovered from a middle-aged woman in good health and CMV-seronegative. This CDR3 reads CAWKGTSGGYEQYF. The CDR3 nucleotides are TGTGCCTGGAAAGGGACTAGCGGGGGCTACGAGCAGTACTTC. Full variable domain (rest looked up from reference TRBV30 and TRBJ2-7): SQTIHQWPATLVQPVGSPLSLECTVEGTSNPNLYWYRQAAGRGLQLLFYSVGIGQISSEVPQNLSASRPQDRQFILSSKKLLLSDSGFYLCAWKGTSGGYEQYFGPGTRLTVT.